This T cell receptor beta chain was profiled in a study of T-cell reconstitution after alpha-beta-depleted transplantation in children. Many counts were recorded for this clonotype. As it was prepared, the TCRbeta library received unique molecular identifiers. TCRdb itself ran the PCR reads through MiXCR, one entry per CDR3 protein. The sample has approximately 91,000 distinct CDR3 sequences; 8% to 9% are singletons. The CDR3 contains 14 residues. Per germline, CDR1 MDHEN and CDR2 SYDVKM. Trimming removed 3 bases at V and 2 bases at J, with 8 bases between. The V call is TRBV28, the J call TRBJ2-1; D may be TRBD1 (5 bases). This material consisted of PBMCs from the stem cell graft donor, taken from the stem cell graft. The clonotype comes from a human donor who donated a stem cell graft to a child with congenital amegakaryocytic thrombocytopenia. CDR3 nucleotides: TGTGCCAGCAGTTTTAGGGGAACCTACAATGAGCAGTTCTTC. It translates to CASSFRGTYNEQFF.